The 9 T cell receptor beta chains given below trace back to one sample, sequenced in a study of tumor-infiltrating lymphocytes in primary liver carcinoma (dated by TCRdb to the late 2010s). Total RNA and DNA were co-extracted from about 20-30 mg of bulk tissue with the AllPrep DNA/RNA mini kit, without cell sorting. Sequencing was performed on an Illumina HiSeq 2500. Using a constant-region primer and ProtoScript II reverse transcriptase, TCRbeta-specific cDNA was reverse-transcribed from approximately 0.55 ug total RNA. TCRbeta libraries were built with three nested multiplex PCR rounds, a slightly modified ARM-PCR procedure. The first two PCR rounds used multiplex TRBV1-TRBV30 forward primers with a Cbeta reverse primer, each for 10 to 11 cycles. The raw public reads went through TCRdb reprocessing: fastp at Q25, MiXCR clone calling, in-frame beta chains kept. Each entry merges the rows of one CDR3 protein and shows their most common DNA and genes. For this sample the table gives roughly 80,000 distinct CDR3 sequences, of which roughly two thirds were detected only once. Less than 30% of the sample is held by the ten biggest clonotypes.

Sequenced: tumor-adjacent normal liver tissue. These receptors were obtained from a man in his forties with primary liver carcinoma and hepatitis B virus infection.

This clonotype has a count of ten or more. V gene TRBV5-4 combines with J gene TRBJ2-3, with no clear D. Trimming shortened V by 3 bases and J by 2 bases, and 7 bases separated the two germline ends. The CDR3 covers 13 residues. The germline CDR1 and CDR2 sequences are SGHNT and YYREEE (reference sequence). The CDR3 nucleotides are TGTGCCAGCAGCTCCCAGACCACAGATACGCAGTATTTT. Residues: CASSSQTTDTQYF.

The V call is TRBV6-5, the J call TRBJ2-6; D is ambiguous. The CDR3 consists of 15 residues. CDR1 and CDR2 from the germline V gene are MNHEY and SVGAGI. V lost 2 bases to trimming and J lost 3 bases, with 8 bases between them. CDR3 DNA: TGTGCCAGCAGTTACAGGAAGGTTGGGGCCAACGTCCTGACTTTC. Translated: CASSYRKVGANVLTF.

The chain uses TRBV4-1 and TRBJ2-3; D is unclear. CDR3 length: 15 residues. The ends were cut back, 11 bases at V and 4 bases at J, with 22 bases in the middle. From germline, CDR1 is MGHRA and CDR2 YSYEKL. This CDR3 is CACDQGWVGADTQYF. In DNA, the CDR3 is TGCGCCTGCGACCAAGGGTGGGTCGGCGCAGATACGCAGTATTTT.

Comments on this clonotype: Relative to the germline gene, one junction end is altered; a read error may explain this. The J gene is TRBJ1-6, the V gene TRBV4-2, with a weak D call TRBD1 (5 bases). Germline CDR1 LGHNA, CDR2 YNFKEQ. The CDR3 totals 17 residues. CDR3 region: CVSSQDPGGTYNSPLHF. The CDR3, as DNA: TGCGTCAGCAGCCAAGATCCGGGGGGGACCTATAATTCACCCCTCCACTTT.

About this clonotype itself: A read error is possible here, since a much larger clone lies one base away. The V gene is TRBV28, the J gene TRBJ2-1, with 16 bases matching TRBD2. CDR1 is MDHEN, CDR2 SYDVKM, per germline. The CDR3 spans 14 residues. The CDR3 DNA follows: TGTGCCACCATGGGACTAGCGGGAGGGAATGGGCAGTTCTTC. Translated, it gives CATMGLAGGNGQFF.

About this clonotype itself: The conserved phenylalanine or tryptophan is not found at the CDR3 terminus, so this likely reflects a read error. The chain joins TRBV29-1 to TRBJ1-2; D not resolved. Trimming took off 6 bases at V and 3 bases at J, with 17 bases between the two ends. Per the germline V gene, CDR1 is SQVTM and CDR2 is ANQGSEA. The CDR3 extends over 14 amino acids. This CDR3 reads CSVWYPGQDYGYTI. In DNA form, the CDR3 reads TGCAGCGTGTGGTACCCGGGCCAGGACTATGGCTACACCATC.

This clonotype came up a few times. A junction boundary mismatches the germline segment, possibly from a read error. V gene TRBV29-1 combines with J gene TRBJ2-2, with D maybe TRBD2 (6 bases). This CDR3 spans 11 amino acids. Germline CDR1 SQVTM, CDR2 ANQGSEA. The DNA of the CDR3 is TGCAGCGTCGAGGGGAACGGGGGGCTGTTTTTT. This translates into CSVEGNGGLFF.

As concerns this clonotype: Because it lacks the conserved phenylalanine or tryptophan at the end, this CDR3 is likely a read error. The gene calls are TRBV19 and TRBJ2-2; D gene ambiguous. V shed 0 bases and J shed 5 bases, with 10 bases lying between them. The germline V gene has CDR1 LNHDA and CDR2 SQIVND (reference sequence). The CDR3 covers 15 residues. The CDR3 here is CASSIDLLSTGELFS. The DNA for the CDR3 is TGTGCCAGTAGTATAGATCTGCTATCTACCGGGGAGCTGTTTTCT.

Regarding this clonotype: It is likely a read error, because the conserved phenylalanine at the end of the CDR3 is missing. The V gene is TRBV14, the J gene TRBJ1-1; D remains unclear. The CDR3 covers 17 residues. Germline CDR1 SGHDN, CDR2 FVKESK. The CDR3 spells CDSSHVLRLSGGTEAFI. CDR3 nucleotide sequence: TGTGACAGCAGCCACGTCCTTAGGCTTTCAGGAGGGACTGAAGCTTTCATT.